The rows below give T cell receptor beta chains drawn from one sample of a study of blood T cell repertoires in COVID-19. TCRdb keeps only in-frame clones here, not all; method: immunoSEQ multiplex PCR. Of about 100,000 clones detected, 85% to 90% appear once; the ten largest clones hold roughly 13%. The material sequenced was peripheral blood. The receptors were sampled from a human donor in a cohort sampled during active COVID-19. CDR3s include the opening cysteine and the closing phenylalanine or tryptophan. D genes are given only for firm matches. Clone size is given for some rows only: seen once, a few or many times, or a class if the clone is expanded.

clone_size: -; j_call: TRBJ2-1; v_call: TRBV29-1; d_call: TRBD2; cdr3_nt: TGCAGCGTTCGCGGCAATCAAGCGGGATCCTCCAATGAGCAGTTCTTC; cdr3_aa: CSVRGNQAGSSNEQFF
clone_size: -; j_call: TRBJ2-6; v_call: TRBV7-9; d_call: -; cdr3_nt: TGTGCCAGCAGCCAAGGAGCTGGGGCCAACGTCCTGACTTTC; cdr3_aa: CASSQGAGANVLTF
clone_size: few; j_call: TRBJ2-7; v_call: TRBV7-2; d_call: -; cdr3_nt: TGTGCCAGCACCCCCTATAATGGCGGGATAGGCCACGAGCAGTACTTC; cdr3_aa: CASTPYNGGIGHEQYF
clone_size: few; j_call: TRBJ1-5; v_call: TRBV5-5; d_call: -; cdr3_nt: TGTGCCAGCAGCTTGGCGGGATTTTCTAGTAATCAGCCCCAGCATTTT; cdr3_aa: CASSLAGFSSNQPQHF
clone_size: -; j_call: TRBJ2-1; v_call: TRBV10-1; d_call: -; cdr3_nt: TGCGCCTCCGGGAGAGGTGCCCATGGGGAGCAGTTCTTC; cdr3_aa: CASGRGAHGEQFF
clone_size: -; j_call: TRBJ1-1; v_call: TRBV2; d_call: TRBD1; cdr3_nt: TGTGCCAGCAGGGGCCTGACAGGGTACACTGAAGCTTTCTTT; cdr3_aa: CASRGLTGYTEAFF
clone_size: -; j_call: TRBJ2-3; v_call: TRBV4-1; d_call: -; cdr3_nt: TGCGCCAGCAGCTCAACAGACAGCCCTAGCACAGATACGCAGTATTTT; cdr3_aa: CASSSTDSPSTDTQYF
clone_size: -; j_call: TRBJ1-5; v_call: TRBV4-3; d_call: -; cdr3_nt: TGCGCCAGCAGCCTTACTACAGGAGACAATCAGCCCCAGCATTTT; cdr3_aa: CASSLTTGDNQPQHF
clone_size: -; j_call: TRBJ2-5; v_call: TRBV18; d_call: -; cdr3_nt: TGTGCCAGCTCACCACCCAGTGAAGAGACCCAGTACTTC; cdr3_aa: CASSPPSEETQYF
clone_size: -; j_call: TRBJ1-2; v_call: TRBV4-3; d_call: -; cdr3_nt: TGCGCCAGCAGCCAAGATGACAGGAGCTATGGCTACACCTTC; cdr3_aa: CASSQDDRSYGYTF
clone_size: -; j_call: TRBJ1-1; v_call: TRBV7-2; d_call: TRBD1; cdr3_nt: TGTGCCAGCAGCTTAGGACAGGGGTCTACTGAAGCTTTCTTT; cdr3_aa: CASSLGQGSTEAFF
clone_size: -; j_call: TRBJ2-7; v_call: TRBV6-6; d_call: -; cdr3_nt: TGTGCCAGCAGTTACGGTCGGGGGGCACGGGAAGGAGAGCAGTACTTC; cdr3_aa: CASSYGRGAREGEQYF
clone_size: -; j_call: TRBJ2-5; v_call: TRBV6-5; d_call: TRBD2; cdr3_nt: TGTGCCAGCAGTAATGACTGGACTAGCGGGGAGACCCAGTACTTC; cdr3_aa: CASSNDWTSGETQYF
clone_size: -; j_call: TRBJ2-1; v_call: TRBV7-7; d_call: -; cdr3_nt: TGTGCTAGCAGCTTTAGCGTGGAATCCTACAATGAGCAGTTCTTC; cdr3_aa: CASSFSVESYNEQFF
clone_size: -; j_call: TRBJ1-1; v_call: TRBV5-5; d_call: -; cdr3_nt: TGTGCCAGCAGCTGGAGCGGTGGGGTTAAGAACACTGAAGCTTTCTTT; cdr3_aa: CASSWSGGVKNTEAFF
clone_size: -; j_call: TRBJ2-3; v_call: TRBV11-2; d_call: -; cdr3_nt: TGTGCCAGCAGCACAACAGGGAGGGTCACAGATACGCAGTATTTT; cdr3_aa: CASSTTGRVTDTQYF
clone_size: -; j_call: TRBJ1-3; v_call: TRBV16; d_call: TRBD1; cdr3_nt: TGTGCCAGCAGCCAACCCGCAGGGGGCGGAAACACCATATATTTT; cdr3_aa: CASSQPAGGGNTIYF
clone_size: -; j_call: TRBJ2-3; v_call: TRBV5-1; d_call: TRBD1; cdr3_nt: TGCGCCAGCAGCTTGGGGACAGGGAAGGATACGCAGTATTTT; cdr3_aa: CASSLGTGKDTQYF
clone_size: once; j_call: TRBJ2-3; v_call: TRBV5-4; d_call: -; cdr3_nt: TGTGCCAGCAGCCAAAAAAATAAAGCTAGCACAGATACGCAGTATTTT; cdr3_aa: CASSQKNKASTDTQYF
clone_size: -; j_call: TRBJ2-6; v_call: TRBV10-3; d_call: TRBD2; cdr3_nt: TGTGCCATCAGGGAATTAGCGGGAGCGATCTCTGGGGCCAACGTCCTGACTTTC; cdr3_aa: CAIRELAGAISGANVLTF